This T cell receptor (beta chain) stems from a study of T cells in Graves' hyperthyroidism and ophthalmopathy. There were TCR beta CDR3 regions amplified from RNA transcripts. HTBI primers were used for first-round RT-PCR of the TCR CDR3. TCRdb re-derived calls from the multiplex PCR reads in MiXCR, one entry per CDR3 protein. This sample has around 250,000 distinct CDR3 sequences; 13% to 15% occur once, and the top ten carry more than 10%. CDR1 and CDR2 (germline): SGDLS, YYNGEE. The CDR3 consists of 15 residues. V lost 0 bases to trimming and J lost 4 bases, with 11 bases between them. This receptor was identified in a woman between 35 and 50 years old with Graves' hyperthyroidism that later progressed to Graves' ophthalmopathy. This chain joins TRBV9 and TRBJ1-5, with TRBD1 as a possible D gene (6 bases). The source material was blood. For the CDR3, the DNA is TGTGCCAGCAGCGTAGGGGGGCCGGGGAATCAGCCCCAGCATTTT. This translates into CASSVGGPGNQPQHF. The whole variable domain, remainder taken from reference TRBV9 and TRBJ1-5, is DSGVTQTPKHLITATGQRVTLRCSPRSGDLSVYWYQQSLDQGLQFLIQYYNGEERAKGNILERFSAQQFPDLHSELNLSSLELGDSALYFCASSVGGPGNQPQHFGDGTRLSIL.